Below, 9 T cell receptor beta chains from the same sample are listed, as sequenced in a study of T cells after yellow fever vaccination. TCRdb used MiXCR to reprocess the 5' RACE reads, holding one entry per CDR3 protein. The sample carries a few hundred thousand distinct CDR3 sequences, about 12% recorded once. The sample was CD4+ T cells sorted from PBMCs, taken 15 days after the yellow fever booster vaccination. The receptors shown here come from a man younger than 35 who received the YFV17D yellow fever vaccine.

The sample holds a few counts of this clonotype. This chain links TRBV6-5 with TRBJ2-1; 7 bases fit TRBD1. The CDR3 runs to 15 residues. After removal of 5 bases from V and 9 bases from J, the junction contained 13 bases not matched to a gene. Germline V gene data show CDR1 as MNHEY and CDR2 as SVGAGI. CDR3 sequence: CASSASGTALREQFF. DNA of the CDR3: TGTGCCAGCAGTGCTTCCGGGACAGCTCTGCGTGAGCAGTTCTTC.

This clonotype was observed a few times. Here the CDR3 reads CASRGTIASDTQYF. The CDR3 DNA follows: TGCGCCAGCAGGGGGACTATAGCATCGGATACGCAGTATTTT. The rearrangement links TRBV5-1 to TRBJ2-3; 7 bases map to TRBD2. The CDR3 is 14 amino acids. The germline V gene encodes CDR1 SGHRS and CDR2 YFSETQ. The V segment lost 5 bases and the J segment 6 bases; nucleotides outside the gene matches: 9. Full variable domain (remainder filled in from reference TRBV5-1 and TRBJ2-3): KAGVTQTPRYLIKTRGQQVTLSCSPISGHRSVSWYQQTPGQGLQFLFEYFSETQRNKGNFPGRFSGRQFSNSRSEMNVSTLELGDSALYLCASRGTIASDTQYFGPGTRLTVL.

This clonotype occurred many times. The chain combines TRBV3-1 with TRBJ1-1, with 8 bases aligning to TRBD1. Germline values: CDR1 LGHDT, CDR2 YNNKEL (reference sequence). The J segment lost 3 bases and the V segment lost 7 bases, leaving 7 bases of the junction unmatched. This CDR3 is built from 14 residues. The CDR3 is CASTLTGDDTEAFF. CDR3 DNA sequence: TGTGCCAGCACCTTGACAGGGGATGACACTGAAGCTTTCTTT.

J is TRBJ2-7 and V is TRBV6-4; 10 bases are shared with TRBD2. The length of the CDR3 is 19 residues. CDR1 and CDR2 from the germline V gene are MRHNA and SNTAGT. The V and J ends lost 3 bases and 6 bases, in that order; junction bases with no gene match: 20. The CDR3 DNA is TGTGCCAGCAGTGAGGGAATGGGGACTAGCGTTGATCCGGCCCGCGAGCAGTACGTC. Protein: CASSEGMGTSVDPAREQYV.

This clonotype was seen ten or more times. The genes are TRBV5-1 and TRBJ2-7; perhaps D is TRBD1 or TRBD2 (5 bases each). The V gene's germline CDR1 is SGHRS and CDR2 YFSETQ. Between the trimmed V and J ends, which lost 6 bases and 6 bases, there was a span of 22 bases. CDR3 size: 15 residues. This CDR3 is CASTTGIQGASEQYF. DNA of the CDR3: TGCGCCAGCACCACCGGGATTCAGGGCGCCTCCGAGCAGTACTTC.

This clonotype was recorded a few times. CDR3 DNA sequence: TGCAGCTGGCAGGGACTGAACACTGAAGCTTTCTTT. It specifies CSWQGLNTEAFF. This chain links TRBV20-1 with TRBJ1-1; TRBD1 might be the D (5 bases). The CDR3 loop spans 12 amino acids. Germline V CDR1 and CDR2: DFQATT, SNEGSKA (reference sequence).

This chain links TRBV18 with TRBJ1-2; a weak D match, TRBD1 (5 bases). Per the germline V gene, CDR1 is KGHSH and CDR2 is LQKENI. The CDR3 covers 15 residues. Trimming pared 3 bases from V and 5 bases from J, leaving 16 bases between. The CDR3 reads CASSPGGLSPYGYTF. CDR3 bases: TGTGCCAGCTCACCTGGGGGACTCTCCCCTTATGGCTACACCTTC.

The chain employs TRBV6-1 and TRBJ2-5; no firm D call. The CDR3 loop spans 12 amino acids. Germline V lookup: CDR1 MNHNS, CDR2 SASEGT. V was pared by 6 bases and J by 0 bases, with 5 bases between. The CDR3 protein is CASRPDQETQYF. The CDR3 DNA follows: TGTGCCAGCAGGCCAGACCAAGAGACCCAGTACTTC.

This clonotype came up a few times. The J gene is TRBJ2-2, the V gene TRBV12-3 or TRBV12-4; tentatively, D is TRBD1 or TRBD2 (5 bases each). Trimming left V 7 bases short and J 7 bases short, with 19 bases between. This CDR3 is built from 15 residues. In nucleotides, the CDR3 is TGTGCCAGCACCCCCGGGACCCCTTGGAGCGGGGAGCTGTTTTTT. Translating it yields CASTPGTPWSGELFF.